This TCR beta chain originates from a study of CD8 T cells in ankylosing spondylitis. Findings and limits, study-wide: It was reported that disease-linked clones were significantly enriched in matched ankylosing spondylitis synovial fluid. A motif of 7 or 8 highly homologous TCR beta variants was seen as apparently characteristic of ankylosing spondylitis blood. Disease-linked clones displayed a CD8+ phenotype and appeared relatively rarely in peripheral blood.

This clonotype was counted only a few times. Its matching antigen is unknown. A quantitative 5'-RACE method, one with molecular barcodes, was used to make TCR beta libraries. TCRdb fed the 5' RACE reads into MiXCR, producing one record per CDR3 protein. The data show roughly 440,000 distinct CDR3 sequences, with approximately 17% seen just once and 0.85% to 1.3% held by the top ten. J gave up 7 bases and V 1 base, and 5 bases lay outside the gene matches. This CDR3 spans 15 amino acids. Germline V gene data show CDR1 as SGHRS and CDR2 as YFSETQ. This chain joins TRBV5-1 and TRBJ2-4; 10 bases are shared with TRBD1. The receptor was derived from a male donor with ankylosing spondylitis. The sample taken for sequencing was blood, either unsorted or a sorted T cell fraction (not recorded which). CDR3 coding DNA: TGCGCCAGCAGCTTGCCGGACAGGGGGTTGAACATTCAGTACTTC. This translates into CASSLPDRGLNIQYF.